This TCR beta chain was observed in a study of human T cells and chemical hapten exposure. Time point reported: patch test 2, 6 weeks after DPC sensitization. Treatment in this sample: therapeutic diphenylcyclopropenone sensitization with weekly scalp DPC. Total RNA was isolated from whole blood that had not been fractionated. Per germline, CDR1 MNHNY and CDR2 SVGAGI (reference sequence). This CDR3 is built from 15 residues. The V and J ends lost 4 bases and 1 base respectively, with 10 bases between them. Using its own MiXCR run on the RACE reads, TCRdb lists one record per CDR3 protein. This table has under 90,000 distinct CDR3 sequences, around 7.9% appearing once. This clonotype showed up just a few times. The antigen is unknown. Notes on the study in general: With alopecia, donors may have immune responses unlike healthy people's. After DPC sensitization, TCRs above 1 in 1000 frequency showed no change.

This receptor was obtained from a woman aged 45 to 65 with alopecia areata. Some clones in this sample may be carry-over from other donors' samples. The chain has TRBV6-6 and TRBJ2-2; D is ambiguous. This material consisted of whole blood, taken in connection with sensitization to the hapten diphenylcyclopropenone (DPC). The CDR3 DNA is TGTGCCAGCAGTTTTGGGCTAGAGAACACCGGGGAGCTGTTTTTT. This sequence encodes CASSFGLENTGELFF.